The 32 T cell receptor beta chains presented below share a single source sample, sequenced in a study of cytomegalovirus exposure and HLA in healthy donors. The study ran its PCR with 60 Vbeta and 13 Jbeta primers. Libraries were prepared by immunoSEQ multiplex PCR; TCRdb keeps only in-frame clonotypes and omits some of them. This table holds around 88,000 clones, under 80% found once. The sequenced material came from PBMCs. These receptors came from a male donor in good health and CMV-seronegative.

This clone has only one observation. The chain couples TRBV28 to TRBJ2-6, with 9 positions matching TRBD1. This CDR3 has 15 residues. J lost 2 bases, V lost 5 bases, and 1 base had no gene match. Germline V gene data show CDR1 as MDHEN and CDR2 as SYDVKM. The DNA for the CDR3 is TGTGCCAGCAGTCACAGGGGGCCTGGGGCCAACGTCCTGACTTTC. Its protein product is CASSHRGPGANVLTF.

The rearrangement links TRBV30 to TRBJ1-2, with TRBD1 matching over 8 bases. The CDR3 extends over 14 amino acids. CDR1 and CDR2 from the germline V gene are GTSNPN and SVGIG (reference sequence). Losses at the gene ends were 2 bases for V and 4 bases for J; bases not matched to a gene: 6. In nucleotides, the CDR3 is TGTGCCTGGAGTTTTCGGACAGGGATCTATGGCTACACCTTC. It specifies CAWSFRTGIYGYTF.

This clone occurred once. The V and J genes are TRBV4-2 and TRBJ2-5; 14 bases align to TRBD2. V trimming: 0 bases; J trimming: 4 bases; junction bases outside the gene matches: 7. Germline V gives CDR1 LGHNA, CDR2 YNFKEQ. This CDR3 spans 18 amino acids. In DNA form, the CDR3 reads TGTGCCAGCAGCCAAGATAGAGGAGGGACTAGCGGGAGAGAGACCCAGTACTTC. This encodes CASSQDRGGTSGRETQYF.

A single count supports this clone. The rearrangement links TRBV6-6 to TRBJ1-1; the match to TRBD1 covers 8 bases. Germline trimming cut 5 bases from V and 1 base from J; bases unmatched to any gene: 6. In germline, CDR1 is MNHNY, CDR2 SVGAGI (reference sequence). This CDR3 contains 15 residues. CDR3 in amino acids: CASSRIGQGNTEAFF. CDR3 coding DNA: TGTGCCAGCAGTAGGATCGGACAGGGGAACACTGAAGCTTTCTTT.

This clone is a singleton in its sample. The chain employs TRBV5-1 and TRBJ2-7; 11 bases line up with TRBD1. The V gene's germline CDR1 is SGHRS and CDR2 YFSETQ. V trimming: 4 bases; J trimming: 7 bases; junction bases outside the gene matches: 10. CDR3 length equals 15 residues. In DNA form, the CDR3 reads TGCGCCAGCAGCCCGACAGGACAGGGGGCCGGAGAGCAGTACTTC. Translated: CASSPTGQGAGEQYF.

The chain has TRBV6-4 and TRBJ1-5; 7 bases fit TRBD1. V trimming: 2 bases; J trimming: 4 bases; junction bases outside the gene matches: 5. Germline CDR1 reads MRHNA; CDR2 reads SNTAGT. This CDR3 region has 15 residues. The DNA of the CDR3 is TGTGCCAGCAGTGACGACAGGGTGAGGAATCAGCCCCAGCATTTT. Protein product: CASSDDRVRNQPQHF.

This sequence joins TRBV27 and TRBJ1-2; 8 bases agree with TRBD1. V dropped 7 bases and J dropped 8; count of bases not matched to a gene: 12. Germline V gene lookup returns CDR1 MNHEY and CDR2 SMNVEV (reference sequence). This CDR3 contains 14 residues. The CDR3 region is CASTPSTGGGGYTF. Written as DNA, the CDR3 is TGTGCCAGCACCCCGTCCACAGGGGGGGGCGGCTACACCTTC.

The CDR3 DNA follows: TGTGCCAGCAGCTTGGCCCTTAGCGGGAGAAGAGAGACCCAGTACTTC. This translates into CASSLALSGRRETQYF. V is TRBV5-8 and J is TRBJ2-5; 9 bases fit TRBD2. Germline assignment: CDR1 SGHTS and CDR2 YDEGEE. The V and J ends lost 0 bases and 4 bases, in that order; junction bases with no gene match: 7. The CDR3 runs 16 residues.

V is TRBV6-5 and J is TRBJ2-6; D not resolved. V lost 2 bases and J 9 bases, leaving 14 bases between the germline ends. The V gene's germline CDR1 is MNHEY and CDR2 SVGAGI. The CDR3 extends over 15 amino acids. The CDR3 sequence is CASSYNRHPRNVLTF. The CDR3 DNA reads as TGTGCCAGCAGTTACAATCGACATCCCCGCAACGTCCTGACTTTC.

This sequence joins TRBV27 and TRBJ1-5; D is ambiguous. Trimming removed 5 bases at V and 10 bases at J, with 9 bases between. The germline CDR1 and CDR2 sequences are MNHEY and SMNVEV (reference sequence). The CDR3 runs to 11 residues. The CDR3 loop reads CASSDGGPQHF. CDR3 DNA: TGTGCCAGCAGTGACGGAGGCCCCCAGCATTTT.

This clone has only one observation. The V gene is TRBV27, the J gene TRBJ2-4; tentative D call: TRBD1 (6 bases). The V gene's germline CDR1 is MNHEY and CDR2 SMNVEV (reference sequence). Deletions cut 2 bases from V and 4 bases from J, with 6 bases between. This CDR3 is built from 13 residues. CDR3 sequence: CASSLDRKNIQYF. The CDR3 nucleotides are TGTGCCAGCAGTTTAGACAGGAAAAACATTCAGTACTTC.

The chain's CDR3 is CASSQTGTSGAGTDTQYF. For the CDR3, the DNA is TGTGCCAGCAGCCAAACCGGGACTAGCGGAGCGGGCACAGATACGCAGTATTTT. V is TRBV4-2 and J is TRBJ2-3, with 11 nucleotides matching TRBD2. The CDR3 sequence is 18 residues long. Trimming at V came to 2 bases and at J to 1 base, leaving 8 bases not matched to a gene. CDR1 is LGHNA, CDR2 YNFKEQ, per germline.

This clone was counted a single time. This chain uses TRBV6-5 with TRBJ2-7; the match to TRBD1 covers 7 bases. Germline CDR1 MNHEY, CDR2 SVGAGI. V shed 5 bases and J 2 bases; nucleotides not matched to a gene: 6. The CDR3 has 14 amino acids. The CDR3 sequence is CASSPGTDTYEQYF. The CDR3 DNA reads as TGTGCCAGCAGTCCAGGGACAGATACCTACGAGCAGTACTTC.

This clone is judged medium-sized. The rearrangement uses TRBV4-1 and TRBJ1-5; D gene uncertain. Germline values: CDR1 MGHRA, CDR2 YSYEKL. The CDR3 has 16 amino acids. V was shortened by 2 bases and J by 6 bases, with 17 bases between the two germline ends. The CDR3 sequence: CASSQTTESRGQPQHF. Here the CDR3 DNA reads TGCGCCAGCAGCCAAACGACCGAATCTCGCGGTCAGCCCCAGCATTTT.

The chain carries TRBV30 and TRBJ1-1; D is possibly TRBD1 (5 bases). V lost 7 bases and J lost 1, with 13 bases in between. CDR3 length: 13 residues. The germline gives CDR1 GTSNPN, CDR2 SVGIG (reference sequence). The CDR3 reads CALYRNRNTEAFF. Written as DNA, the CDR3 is TGTGCCTTATACAGGAACAGGAACACTGAAGCTTTCTTT. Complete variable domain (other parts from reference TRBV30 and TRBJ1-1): SQTIHQWPATLVQPVGSPLSLECTVEGTSNPNLYWYRQAAGRGLQLLFYSVGIGQISSEVPQNLSASRPQDRQFILSSKKLLLSDSGFYLCALYRNRNTEAFFGQGTRLTVV.

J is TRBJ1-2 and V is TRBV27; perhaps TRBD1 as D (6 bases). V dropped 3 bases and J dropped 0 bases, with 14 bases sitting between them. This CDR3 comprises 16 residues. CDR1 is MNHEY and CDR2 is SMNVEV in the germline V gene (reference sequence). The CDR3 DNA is TGTGCCAGCAGTTTGGGTCCCAGGGGTGCTAACTATGGCTACACCTTC. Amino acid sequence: CASSLGPRGANYGYTF.

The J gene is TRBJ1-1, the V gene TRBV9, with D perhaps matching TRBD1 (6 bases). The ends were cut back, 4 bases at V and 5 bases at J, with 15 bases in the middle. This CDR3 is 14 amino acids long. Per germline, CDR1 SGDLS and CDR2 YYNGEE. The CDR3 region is CASSIRGQGTEAFF. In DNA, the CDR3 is TGTGCCAGCAGCATCCGTGGGCAGGGGACTGAAGCTTTCTTT. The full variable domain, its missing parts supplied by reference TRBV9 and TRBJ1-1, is DSGVTQTPKHLITATGQRVTLRCSPRSGDLSVYWYQQSLDQGLQFLIQYYNGEERAKGNILERFSAQQFPDLHSELNLSSLELGDSALYFCASSIRGQGTEAFFGQGTRLTVV.

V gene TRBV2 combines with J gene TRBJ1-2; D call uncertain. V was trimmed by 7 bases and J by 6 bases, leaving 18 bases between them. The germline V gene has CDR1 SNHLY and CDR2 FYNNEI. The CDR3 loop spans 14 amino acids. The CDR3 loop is CASTLERGGDGYTF. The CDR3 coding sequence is TGTGCCAGCACTCTCGAACGGGGTGGGGATGGCTACACCTTC.

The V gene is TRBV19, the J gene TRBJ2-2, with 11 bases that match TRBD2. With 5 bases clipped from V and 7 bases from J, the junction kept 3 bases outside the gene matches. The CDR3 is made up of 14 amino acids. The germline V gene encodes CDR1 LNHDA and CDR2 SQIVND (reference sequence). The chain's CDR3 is CASSFGTSGGELFF. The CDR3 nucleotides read TGTGCCAGTAGTTTCGGGACTAGCGGCGGGGAGCTGTTTTTT. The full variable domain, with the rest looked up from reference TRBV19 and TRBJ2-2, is DGGITQSPKYLFRKEGQNVTLSCEQNLNHDAMYWYRQDPGQGLRLIYYSQIVNDFQKGDIAEGYSVSREKKESFPLTVTSAQKNPTAFYLCASSFGTSGGELFFGEGSRLTVL.

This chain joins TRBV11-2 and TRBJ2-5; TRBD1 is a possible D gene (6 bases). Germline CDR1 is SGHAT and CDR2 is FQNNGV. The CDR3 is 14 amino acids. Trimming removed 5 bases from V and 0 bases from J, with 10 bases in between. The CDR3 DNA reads TGTGCCAGCAGCCGACAGGCGCACCAAGAGACCCAGTACTTC. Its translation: CASSRQAHQETQYF.

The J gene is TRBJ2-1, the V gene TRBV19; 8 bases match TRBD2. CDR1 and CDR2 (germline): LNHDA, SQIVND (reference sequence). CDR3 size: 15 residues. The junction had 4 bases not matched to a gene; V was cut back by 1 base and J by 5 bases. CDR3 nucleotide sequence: TGTGCCAGTAGTATAGCGGGAGGGGCGCACAATGAGCAGTTCTTC. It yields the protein CASSIAGGAHNEQFF. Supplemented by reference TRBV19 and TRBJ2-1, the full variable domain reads DGGITQSPKYLFRKEGQNVTLSCEQNLNHDAMYWYRQDPGQGLRLIYYSQIVNDFQKGDIAEGYSVSREKKESFPLTVTSAQKNPTAFYLCASSIAGGAHNEQFFGPGTRLTVL.

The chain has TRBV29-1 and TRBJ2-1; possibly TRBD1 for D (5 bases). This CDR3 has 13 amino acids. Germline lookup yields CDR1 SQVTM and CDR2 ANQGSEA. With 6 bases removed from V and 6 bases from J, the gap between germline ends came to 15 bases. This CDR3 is CSVGLGGANEQFF. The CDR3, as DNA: TGCAGCGTCGGCCTAGGTGGGGCCAATGAGCAGTTCTTC.

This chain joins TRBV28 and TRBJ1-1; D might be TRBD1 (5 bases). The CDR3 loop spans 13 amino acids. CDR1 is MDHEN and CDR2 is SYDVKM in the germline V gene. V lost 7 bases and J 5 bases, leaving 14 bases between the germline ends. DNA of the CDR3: TGTGCCAGCACCGGGGGAGTAGTAACTGAAGCTTTCTTT. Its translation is CASTGGVVTEAFF.

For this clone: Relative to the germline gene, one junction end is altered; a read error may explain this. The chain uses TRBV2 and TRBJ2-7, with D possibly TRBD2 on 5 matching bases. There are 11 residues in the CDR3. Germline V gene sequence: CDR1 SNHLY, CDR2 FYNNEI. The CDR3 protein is CASSEARQEEF. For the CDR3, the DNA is TGTGCCAGCAGTGAAGCGCGTCAGGAGGAGTTC.

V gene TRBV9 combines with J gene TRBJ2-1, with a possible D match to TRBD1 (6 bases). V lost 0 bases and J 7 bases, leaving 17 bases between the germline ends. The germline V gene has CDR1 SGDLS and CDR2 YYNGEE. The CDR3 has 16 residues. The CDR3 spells CASSVAGDNAGNEQFF. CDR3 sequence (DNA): TGTGCCAGCAGCGTAGCCGGGGACAACGCAGGGAATGAGCAGTTCTTC.

The CDR3 DNA follows: TGTGCCAGCAGCTCTAGTCTCCTTCCCACAGATACGCAGTATTTT. Translating gives CASSSSLLPTDTQYF. V gene TRBV7-6 combines with J gene TRBJ2-3, with no clear D. CDR1 and CDR2 (germline): SGHVS, FNYEAQ. Trimming removed 4 bases at V and 2 bases at J, with 13 bases between. CDR3 length: 15 amino acids.

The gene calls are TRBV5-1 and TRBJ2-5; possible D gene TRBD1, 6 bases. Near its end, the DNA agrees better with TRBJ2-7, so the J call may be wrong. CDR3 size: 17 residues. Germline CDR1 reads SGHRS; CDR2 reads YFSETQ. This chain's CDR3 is CASSLNLQGSSFYEQYF. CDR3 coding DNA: TGCGCCAGCAGCCTAAATTTACAGGGATCATCGTTCTACGAGCAGTACTTC.

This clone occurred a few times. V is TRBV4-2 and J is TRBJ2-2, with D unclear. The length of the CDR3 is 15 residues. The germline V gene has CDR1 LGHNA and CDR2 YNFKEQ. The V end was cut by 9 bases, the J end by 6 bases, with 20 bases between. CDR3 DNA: TGTGCCAGTAGAAGAAATTCAGGTGGGCCCGGGGAGCTGTTTTTT. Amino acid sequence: CASRRNSGGPGELFF.

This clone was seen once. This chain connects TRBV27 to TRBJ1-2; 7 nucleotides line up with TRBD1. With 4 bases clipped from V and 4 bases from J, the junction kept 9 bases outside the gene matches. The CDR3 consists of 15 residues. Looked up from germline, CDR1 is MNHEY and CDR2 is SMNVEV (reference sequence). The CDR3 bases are TGTGCCAGCAGTTCTGGACAGGCGCGACGCTATGGCTACACCTTC. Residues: CASSSGQARRYGYTF.

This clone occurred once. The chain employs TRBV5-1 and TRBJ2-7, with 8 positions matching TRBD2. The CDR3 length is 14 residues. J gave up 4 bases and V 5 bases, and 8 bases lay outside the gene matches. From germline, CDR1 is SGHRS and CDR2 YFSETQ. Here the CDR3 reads CASSPASGPYEQYF. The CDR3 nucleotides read TGCGCCAGCAGTCCCGCTAGCGGGCCGTACGAGCAGTACTTC.

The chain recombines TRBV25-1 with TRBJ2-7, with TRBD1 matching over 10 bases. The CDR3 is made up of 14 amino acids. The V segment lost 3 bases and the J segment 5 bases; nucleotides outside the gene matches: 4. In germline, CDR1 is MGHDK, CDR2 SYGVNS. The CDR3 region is CASSDRDRGDEQYF. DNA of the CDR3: TGTGCCAGCAGTGACCGGGACAGGGGCGACGAGCAGTACTTC.

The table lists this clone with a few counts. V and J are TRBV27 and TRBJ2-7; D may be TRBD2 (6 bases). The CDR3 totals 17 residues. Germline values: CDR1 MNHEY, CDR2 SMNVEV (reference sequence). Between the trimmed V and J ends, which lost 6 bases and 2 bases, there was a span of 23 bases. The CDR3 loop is CASRSPWRGPTTYEQYF. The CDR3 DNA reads TGTGCCAGCAGATCCCCCTGGCGGGGCCCTACAACCTACGAGCAGTACTTC.